Following are 18 T cell receptor beta chains from one sample sequenced in a study of cytomegalovirus exposure and HLA in healthy donors. The primer mix had 60 Vbeta and 13 Jbeta primers. Sequenced by immunoSEQ multiplex PCR; TCRdb stores in-frame clones only, minus some. Of 160,000 or so clones listed, 84% are singletons. The sample consisted of PBMCs. These receptors were collected from a man aged 18 to 29 in good health and CMV-seronegative.

This chain links TRBV7-3 with TRBJ2-5, with 14 bases fitting TRBD2. Germline CDR1 is SGHTA and CDR2 is FQGTGA. This CDR3 has 16 residues. Trimming removed 5 bases from V and 13 bases from J; junction bases left unmatched: 15. CDR3 sequence reads: CASSPRPGLAGEGLYF. The CDR3, as DNA: TGTGCCAGCAGCCCGAGACCGGGACTAGCGGGAGAAGGACTGTACTTC.

This clone has a handful of counts. J is TRBJ2-2 and V is TRBV19; a weak D match, TRBD2 (6 bases). This CDR3 region has 16 residues. Looked up from germline, CDR1 is LNHDA and CDR2 is SQIVND (reference sequence). The germline V and J ends were trimmed by 1 base and 1 base, with 10 bases remaining between them. The CDR3 DNA reads TGTGCCAGTAGTATAGCGGGAGCCCAGAACACCGGGGAGCTGTTTTTT. It specifies CASSIAGAQNTGELFF. The variable domain in full, with the rest retrieved from reference TRBV19 and TRBJ2-2, is DGGITQSPKYLFRKEGQNVTLSCEQNLNHDAMYWYRQDPGQGLRLIYYSQIVNDFQKGDIAEGYSVSREKKESFPLTVTSAQKNPTAFYLCASSIAGAQNTGELFFGEGSRLTVL.

V and J are TRBV28 and TRBJ1-5; D might be TRBD1 (5 bases). The CDR3 extends over 14 amino acids. The V end lost 5 bases, the J end lost 4 bases, and 12 bases lay between the germline ends. CDR1 is MDHEN, CDR2 SYDVKM, per germline. CDR3 protein: CASSVRQNNQPQHF. CDR3 DNA sequence: TGTGCCAGCAGTGTCCGACAGAATAATCAGCCCCAGCATTTT.

Comments on this clone: Sequence at one end of the junction differs from germline and may be a read error. The chain couples TRBV7-8 to TRBJ1-1, with a possible D match to TRBD1 (6 bases). The CDR3 has 14 residues. CDR1 SGHVS and CDR2 FQNEAQ come from the germline V gene. CDR3 sequence reads: CASGGGGLNAEAFF. CDR3 DNA sequence: TGTGCCAGCGGGGGGGGCGGATTGAACGCTGAAGCTTTCTTT.

This sequence joins TRBV5-1 and TRBJ2-7; the match to TRBD1 covers 8 bases. Germline V lookup: CDR1 SGHRS, CDR2 YFSETQ. This CDR3 has 15 amino acids. After removal of 4 bases from V and 3 bases from J, the junction contained 9 bases not matched to a gene. CDR3: CASSLDRGPDYEQYF. The CDR3 DNA reads TGCGCCAGCAGCCTTGACAGGGGACCCGACTACGAGCAGTACTTC.

The genes are TRBV10-3 and TRBJ2-7; TRBD1 is a possible D gene (6 bases). The CDR3 loop spans 14 amino acids. Germline loops: CDR1 ENHRY, CDR2 SYGVKD. Trimming cost V 7 bases and J 2 bases, with 15 bases left between them. CDR3 coding DNA: TGTGCCATCAAAACAGGGAGAGGGGCCTACGAGCAGTACTTC. Protein: CAIKTGRGAYEQYF.

The chain couples TRBV19 to TRBJ1-2; D not certain. Deletions cut 6 bases from V and 8 bases from J, with 16 bases between. This CDR3 has 13 amino acids. Germline V gives CDR1 LNHDA, CDR2 SQIVND (reference sequence). This CDR3 reads CASSSERARGYTF. Here the CDR3 DNA reads TGTGCCAGTAGCAGCGAGAGGGCTCGGGGCTACACCTTC.

This chain joins TRBV29-1 and TRBJ1-1, with D unclear. The V gene lost 2 bases and the J gene lost 0 bases, with 10 bases spanning the gap. Germline V CDR1 and CDR2: SQVTM, ANQGSEA. The CDR3 extends over 14 amino acids. DNA of the CDR3: TGCAGCGTTGAAAATCCAGATATGAACACTGAAGCTTTCTTT. This sequence encodes CSVENPDMNTEAFF.

The chain has TRBV6-1 and TRBJ1-1; D is possibly TRBD1 (5 bases). The germline V gene encodes CDR1 MNHNS and CDR2 SASEGT. The germline V and J ends were trimmed by 7 bases and 1 base, with 13 bases remaining between them. The length of the CDR3 is 14 residues. CDR3 loop: CASTAGGGNTEAFF. The CDR3 DNA follows: TGTGCCAGCACGGCGGGGGGAGGGAACACTGAAGCTTTCTTT.

The chain joins TRBV7-8 to TRBJ2-3; the match to TRBD2 covers 9 bases. The CDR3 sequence is 15 residues long. V shed 7 bases and J 4 bases; nucleotides not matched to a gene: 9. CDR1 SGHVS and CDR2 FQNEAQ come from the germline V gene. As DNA, the CDR3 is TGTGCCAGCACTGTCCAGCGGGAGGTGTCAGATACGCAGTATTTT. The encoded protein is CASTVQREVSDTQYF.

The chain carries TRBV28 and TRBJ2-5; D gene uncertain. V was pared by 4 bases and J by 1 base, with 4 bases between. Germline assignment: CDR1 MDHEN and CDR2 SYDVKM. This CDR3 has 12 residues. CDR3 nucleotides: TGTGCCAGCAGTTCCTTCCAAGAGACCCAGTACTTC. The encoded protein is CASSSFQETQYF.

V and J are TRBV6-6 and TRBJ2-3; possible D gene TRBD1, 6 bases. From germline, CDR1 is MNHNY and CDR2 SVGAGI (reference sequence). This CDR3 has 14 residues. The ends were cut back, 6 bases at V and 4 bases at J, with 14 bases in the middle. The chain's CDR3 is CASSGQNFPDTQYF. DNA of the CDR3: TGTGCCAGCAGCGGACAGAATTTTCCAGATACGCAGTATTTT.

The chain uses TRBV29-1 and TRBJ2-1; 14 bases align to TRBD2. CDR3 size: 17 residues. Germline V gives CDR1 SQVTM, CDR2 ANQGSEA. V trimming: 5 bases; J trimming: 2 bases; junction bases outside the gene matches: 8. The CDR3 sequence: CSVSGTSGSLPYNEQFF. As DNA, the CDR3 is TGCAGCGTTTCCGGGACTAGCGGGAGTCTCCCCTACAATGAGCAGTTCTTC.

The V and J genes are TRBV19 and TRBJ2-2; TRBD1 matches at 7 bases. Germline CDR1 reads LNHDA; CDR2 reads SQIVND (reference sequence). The V segment lost 4 bases and the J segment 7 bases; nucleotides outside the gene matches: 6. This CDR3 is 14 amino acids long. The CDR3 reads CASSTTTGIGELFF. CDR3 nucleotides: TGTGCCAGTAGTACCACGACAGGGATCGGGGAGCTGTTTTTT.

Here the CDR3 DNA reads TGTGCCAGCAGCGCCGGGACTAGCGGGAGGGCCGTGTGGGAGACCCAGTACTTC. Amino acids: CASSAGTSGRAVWETQYF. The J gene is TRBJ2-5, the V gene TRBV5-4; 16 bases are shared with TRBD2. After removal of 4 bases from V and 5 bases from J, the junction contained 11 bases not matched to a gene. Germline V lookup: CDR1 SGHNT, CDR2 YYREEE (reference sequence). This CDR3 comprises 18 residues.

The chain uses TRBV2 and TRBJ1-3; 9 positions agree with TRBD1. The CDR3 covers 16 residues. The germline V gene has CDR1 SNHLY and CDR2 FYNNEI. Germline trimming cut 3 bases from V and 2 bases from J; bases unmatched to any gene: 5. The CDR3 is CASSDGGQGAGNTIYF. CDR3 bases: TGTGCCAGCAGTGATGGGGGACAGGGAGCTGGAAACACCATATATTTT. Combining the CDR3 with reference TRBV2 and TRBJ1-3 gives the whole variable domain EPEVTQTPSHQVTQMGQEVILRCVPISNHLYFYWYRQILGQKVEFLVSFYNNEISEKSEIFDDQFSVERPDGSNFTLKIRSTKLEDSAMYFCASSDGGQGAGNTIYFGEGSWLTVV.

This chain joins TRBV6-5 and TRBJ2-7; 11 nucleotides agree with TRBD2. The trim removed 5 bases at V and 1 base at J, leaving 4 bases unmatched. CDR1 MNHEY and CDR2 SVGAGI come from the germline V gene. CDR3 length: 15 residues. CDR3 residues: CASSQTSGASYEQYF. The CDR3 coding sequence is TGTGCCAGCAGTCAGACTAGCGGGGCTTCCTACGAGCAGTACTTC.

This chain connects TRBV6-6 to TRBJ2-2; TRBD2 aligns across 10 bases. The CDR3 contains 16 residues. Germline V CDR1 and CDR2: MNHNY, SVGAGI (reference sequence). Germline trimming cut 6 bases from V and 4 bases from J; bases unmatched to any gene: 8. The CDR3 loop reads CASRPLSGGFTGELFF. The CDR3 DNA follows: TGTGCCAGCAGGCCCCTTAGCGGGGGGTTCACCGGGGAGCTGTTTTTT.